This T cell receptor beta chain was identified during a study of blood T cell repertoires in COVID-19. Study at large: PBMCs, B-cell-depleted T cells, or T cells were the source of the cDNA or gDNA that made up the material.

Germline CDR1 and CDR2: SEHNR and FQNEAQ (reference sequence). V was shortened by 1 base and J by 6 bases, with 12 bases between the two germline ends. The CDR3 is made up of 15 amino acids. Produced via immunoSEQ multiplex PCR; TCRdb's table is partial and in-frame only. Counted here are roughly 250,000 clones, approximately 83% occurring once; the ten biggest clones make up more than 3.5%. Participant-given clinical history determined each cohort assignment. The sequenced sample consisted of PBMCs or T cells enriched from blood (not recorded which). This clonotype was sampled from a woman in her 30s who had recovered from COVID-19. J is TRBJ1-4 and V is TRBV7-9; TRBD1 might be the D (6 bases). CDR3 DNA: TGTGCCAGCAGCTTAGGGTCAGGGGTGGATGAAAAACTGTTTTTT. It is translated as CASSLGSGVDEKLFF. Using reference TRBV7-9 and TRBJ1-4 for the parts outside the CDR3, the full variable domain is DTGVSQNPRHKITKRGQNVTFRCDPISEHNRLYWYRQTLGQGPEFLTYFQNEAQLEKSRLLSDRFSAERPKGSFSTLEIQRTEQGDSAMYLCASSLGSGVDEKLFFGSGTQLSVL.